Included here is one TCR beta chain sequence, with context. Its matching antigen is unknown. This entry belongs to a study of beta chain features in type 1 diabetes. The wider study: Across all samples, some 110 million sorted cells were examined.

Study-wide results and limits: There was a moderate but significant shortening of TCRB CDR3s in all four CD4+ subsets of Type 1 diabetes patients.

Since all of the isolated RNA was reverse transcribed, expressed TCRB transcripts were what got sequenced. Stem cell-like memory T cell samples averaged about 1.01 million immunoSEQ reads each. Clones were read by immunoSEQ multiplex PCR, and TCRdb kept only the in-frame ones, dropping some. The top ten hold around 0.3% of the sample, which has over 13,000 clones, 76% seen once. The TCR comes from a woman under 30 with type 1 diabetes. Sequencing was performed on stem cell memory CD4+ T cells from blood.

The CDR3 protein is CASSQERLASTVGELFF. CDR3 in DNA: TGCGCCAGCAGCCAAGAAAGACTAGCGTCAACTGTGGGGGAGCTGTTTTTT. The chain couples TRBV4-1 to TRBJ2-2; 8 bases are shared with TRBD2. Germline V lookup: CDR1 MGHRA, CDR2 YSYEKL. Trimming at V came to 0 bases and at J to 8 bases, leaving 11 bases not matched to a gene. This CDR3 region has 17 residues.